Listed below are T cell receptor beta chains from one sample, sequenced in a study of beta chain features in type 1 diabetes. The table came from immunoSEQ multiplex PCR; TCRdb's copy has only in-frame clones and leaves some out. The table has about 620,000 clones, around 15% seen once. Sequenced sample: naive CD4+ T cells from blood. The receptor source for this set is a man between 18 and 29 years old in good health. The CDR3 runs from the conserved cysteine through the conserved F or W. A D gene is named only where the DNA matches it firmly. Expanded clones are given a class, and other clones once, few, many or no size at all.

j_call d_call v_call clone_size cdr3_nt cdr3_aa
TRBJ2-7 TRBD1 TRBV4-2 few TGTGCCAGCAGCCCGACGGGGACAGGGACCTACGAGCAGTACTTC CASSPTGTGTYEQYF
TRBJ1-2 . TRBV21-1 . TGTGCCAGCAGCAAAACAGAACCTAACTATGGCTACACCTTC CASSKTEPNYGYTF
TRBJ2-1 TRBD1 TRBV11-2 . TGTGCCAGCAGTCCGGACAGGGCATCCTACAATGAGCAGTTCTTC CASSPDRASYNEQFF
TRBJ1-2 . TRBV7-2 . TGTGCCAGCAGCCGGGGGGCAGGGGCCTCAGCTAACTATGGCTACACCTTC CASSRGAGASANYGYTF
TRBJ1-2 . TRBV11-1 . TGTGCCAGCAGCTCAGGAGGGGGGCCGGATGGCTACACCTTC CASSSGGGPDGYTF
TRBJ2-1 TRBD1 TRBV4-1 . TGCGCCAGCAGCCAAGTCGGGACAGGGTTTGGTGAGCAGTTCTTC CASSQVGTGFGEQFF
TRBJ2-7 . TRBV7-9 few TGTGCCAGCAGCTATACAGGGGACTACGTCTACGAGCAGTACTTC CASSYTGDYVYEQYF
TRBJ1-5 . TRBV2 few TGTGCCAGCAGAGCAACCCAGCCCCAGCATTTT CASRATQPQHF
TRBJ1-2 . TRBV27 . TGTGCCAGCACCCACGTCTTAAGGGGGGACAATGGCTACACCTTC CASTHVLRGDNGYTF
TRBJ2-7 TRBD1 TRBV15 . TGTGCCACCAGCATCCTGACAGGGTTCGGGTACGAGCAGTACTTC CATSILTGFGYEQYF
TRBJ2-1 . TRBV4-1 . TGCGCCAGCAGCCAAGGCGGTGTTAAGCAGTTCTTC CASSQGGVKQFF
TRBJ1-3 . TRBV7-8 few TGTGCCAGCAGCCACGTTGGGGGGCTGGCTGGAAACACCATATATTTT CASSHVGGLAGNTIYF
TRBJ2-5 . TRBV19 few TGTGCCAGTAGTATAGCGGGGGCGTTAGGCTCTCAGTACTTC CASSIAGALGSQYF
TRBJ2-7 . TRBV20-1 . TGCAGTGCTGAGGGGTTTGACGAGCAGTACTTC CSAEGFDEQYF
TRBJ2-7 . TRBV15 . TGTGCCACCAGCAGAGATCGTGGGGGTGGTGAGCAGTACTTC CATSRDRGGGEQYF
TRBJ1-2 . TRBV4-3 few TGCGCCAGCAGCCTTCATCGGACAGTCTATGGCTACACCTTC CASSLHRTVYGYTF
TRBJ1-3 . TRBV5-1 few TGCGCCAGCAGCTTGGAGCGGGGCTCTGGAAACACCATATATTTT CASSLERGSGNTIYF
TRBJ1-5 . TRBV19 few TGTGCCAGTAGTATTTCAATTCCGGGGAGCAATCAGCCCCAGCATTTT CASSISIPGSNQPQHF
TRBJ1-2 . TRBV25-1 few TGTGCCAGCAGTGAATGGGGGGGAGATGGCTACACCTTC CASSEWGGDGYTF
TRBJ2-3 . TRBV5-5 . TGTGCCAGCAGCTTTGACCGACCTAGCACAGATACGCAGTATTTT CASSFDRPSTDTQYF
TRBJ2-2 . TRBV7-2 . TGTGCCAGCAGCCTGTCAGGGGTTTACACCGGGGAGCTGTTTTTT CASSLSGVYTGELFF
TRBJ1-4 . TRBV21-1 . TGTGCCACAAACGTCACGGGGAGGAGTGAAAAACTGTTTTTT CATNVTGRSEKLFF
TRBJ1-2 . TRBV29-1 few TGCAGCGTCCCCGGCTATGGCTACACCTTC CSVPGYGYTF
TRBJ1-2 . TRBV5-1 few TGCGCCACCCGACAGGAACCTAACTATGGCTACACCTTC CATRQEPNYGYTF
TRBJ1-6 . TRBV15 . TGTGCCACCAGCAGAGGGGTAAACAGGGCGAGCAATTCACCCCTCCACTTT CATSRGVNRASNSPLHF
TRBJ1-2 TRBD1 TRBV4-3 few TGCGCCAGCAGCCAGTCGGGACAGCCAGTCTATGGCTACACCTTC CASSQSGQPVYGYTF
TRBJ2-7 . TRBV25-1 once TGTGCCAGCAGTGTGGGCGGTAGCTCCTACGAGCAGTACTTC CASSVGGSSYEQYF
TRBJ2-2 . TRBV7-2 few TGTGCCAGCAGCGAACAGGGCACCGGGGAGCTGTTTTTT CASSEQGTGELFF
TRBJ1-6 TRBD1 TRBV2 . TGTGCCAGCAGTGGGACACAGGGGAGTAATTCACCCCTCCACTTT CASSGTQGSNSPLHF
TRBJ2-7 . TRBV7-6 . TGTGCCAGCAGCCGGACTTTAAATTACGAGCAGTACTTC CASSRTLNYEQYF
TRBJ1-1 TRBD1 TRBV7-3 few TGTGCCAGCAGCTCAGGGGACAGGGAAGGAGCTTTCTTT CASSSGDREGAFF
TRBJ2-7 . TRBV2 few TGTGCCAGCAGTGCCCGACAGACAACCTACGAGCAGTACTTC CASSARQTTYEQYF
TRBJ2-5 . TRBV4-3 few TGCGCCAGCAGCCAAGGGAGGACAGTACAAGAGACCCAGTACTTC CASSQGRTVQETQYF
TRBJ2-7 . TRBV21-1 . TGTGCCAGCAGCAAACTCCACCGTCTCTACGAGCAGTACTTC CASSKLHRLYEQYF
TRBJ2-3 TRBD2 TRBV10-3 . TGTGCCATCAGTTTTCTAGCGGTCGGGACAGATACGCAGTATTTT CAISFLAVGTDTQYF
TRBJ2-7 . TRBV4-1 . TGCGCCAGCAGCCAAGCCCCGCGAAGTTTCAACGAGCAGTACTTC CASSQAPRSFNEQYF
TRBJ1-1 . TRBV5-1 . TGCGCCAGCAGCTTGGGCAGCACCTTCCCCAGGGAAGCTTTCTTT CASSLGSTFPREAFF
TRBJ2-3 . TRBV7-9 many TGTGCCAGCAGTCCATTCGGGGCAGGCACAGATACGCAGTATTTT CASSPFGAGTDTQYF
TRBJ1-1 . TRBV14 . TGTGCCAGCAGCCAAGATCGTGTGAACACTGAAGCTTTCTTT CASSQDRVNTEAFF
TRBJ1-1 . TRBV28 . TGTGCCAGCAGTATCCTTCCCTTCGGGGCTTTCTTT CASSILPFGAFF
TRBJ2-2 . TRBV2 . TGTGCCAGCAGTCCGGATACCGGGGAGCTGTTTTTT CASSPDTGELFF
TRBJ2-1 TRBD1 TRBV4-2 . TGTGCCAGCAGCTCGTCTCCCGGCAGGGGGTCCTACAATGAGCAGTTCTTC CASSSSPGRGSYNEQFF
TRBJ2-7 . TRBV28 few TGTGCCAGCAGTTTTACCGGGTTGGGTTCCTACGAGCAGTACTTC CASSFTGLGSYEQYF
TRBJ2-7 TRBD2 TRBV4-1 few TGCGCCAGCAGCCAAGATCGCGGGGGGCTTTCCTCCTACGAGCAGTACTTC CASSQDRGGLSSYEQYF
TRBJ2-1 TRBD1 TRBV11-2 . TGTGCCAGCAGCTTACGGGACAGGGGGCCCAATGAGCAGTTCTTC CASSLRDRGPNEQFF
TRBJ1-4 TRBD1 TRBV2 few TGTGCCAGCAGCGGGGACAGGGTTTACGAAAAACTGTTTTTT CASSGDRVYEKLFF
TRBJ2-5 . TRBV15 . TGTGCCACCAGCAGAGATCAGCAAGAGACCCAGTACTTC CATSRDQQETQYF
TRBJ2-7 . TRBV9 . TGTGCCAGCAGCGTAGCTCCGTACCTAGACATCTACGAGCAGTACTTC CASSVAPYLDIYEQYF
TRBJ2-7 . TRBV28 . TGTGCCAGCAGTTCCACTCGGACAGTCCCGTTGGGGCAGTACTTC CASSSTRTVPLGQYF
TRBJ2-2 . TRBV11-2 few TGTGCCAGCAGCTTCATGGCTCGAAGCGGGGAGCTGTTTTTT CASSFMARSGELFF
TRBJ2-5 TRBD2 TRBV27 . TGTGCCAGCAGTTTAGTCCCTAGCGGGGGCGGGGAGACCCAGTACTTC CASSLVPSGGGETQYF
TRBJ1-1 TRBD1 TRBV7-3 . TGTGCCAGCAGCTTAGAGGGACAGCACACTGAAGCTTTCTTT CASSLEGQHTEAFF
TRBJ2-1 TRBD1 TRBV5-8 few TGTGCCAGCAGCTTGCCGACAGGGATGGGGTACAATGAGCAGTTCTTC CASSLPTGMGYNEQFF
TRBJ2-1 . TRBV11-2 few TGTGCCAGCAGGAAGAACGGCGGAACCTCCTACAATGAGCAGTTCTTC CASRKNGGTSYNEQFF
TRBJ2-7 TRBD1 TRBV4-3 . TGCGCCAGCAGCCAGTCCGGGACAGGGACCTACGAGCAGTACTTC CASSQSGTGTYEQYF
TRBJ2-7 TRBD1 TRBV7-9 . TGTGCCAGCAGCCGAGGGGGACAGGGGCTCTACGAGCAGTACTTC CASSRGGQGLYEQYF
TRBJ1-5 . TRBV2 . TGTGCCAGCAGGCGGGGAGCGGGGCCCAATCAGCCCCAGCATTTT CASRRGAGPNQPQHF
TRBJ2-7 . TRBV29-1 . TGCAGCGTTGATGGTCAGGGTAGGTCCTACGAGCAGTACTTC CSVDGQGRSYEQYF
TRBJ1-3 . TRBV30 few TGTGCCTGGAGTCTCGGGGGACCTGGAAACACCATATATTTT CAWSLGGPGNTIYF
TRBJ2-4 . TRBV5-6 . TGTGCCAGCAGCTCGCCCAGCGGACGGGGGAACATTCAGTACTTC CASSSPSGRGNIQYF